A selection of T cell receptor beta chains follows, all from one sample in a study of CD8+ T cells in alopecia areata. Sequencing used immunoSEQ multiplex PCR; TCRdb keeps in-frame clones, though not all of them. The top ten clones hold roughly 10% of a sample with about 170,000 clones, around 64% of them seen once. Sequences were derived from CD8+ T cells sorted from blood, sampled at week 0. Receptor source: a human donor with alopecia areata. Both conserved end residues are part of each CDR3. The order of the fields is V gene, clone size, D gene, J gene, CDR3 DNA, CDR3 protein. D genes are given only for firm matches. Only part of the rows carry a size: once, few, many, or a class if the clone is expanded.

TRBV15	.	TRBD1	TRBJ1-5	TGTGCCACCAGCAGCGGGACAGAGAATCAGCCCCAGCATTTT	CATSSGTENQPQHF
TRBV30	.	TRBD2	TRBJ2-1	TGTGCCTGGAGTGGACTAGCGGGGGGTTCCTCCTACAATGAGCAGTTCTTC	CAWSGLAGGSSYNEQFF
TRBV29-1	.	TRBD1	TRBJ1-2	TGCAGCGTTGAAGACGCTCCGGGACAGGGGACGTTTTATGGCTACACCTTC	CSVEDAPGQGTFYGYTF
TRBV7-9	once	.	TRBJ2-5	TGTGCCAGCAGCCCGTGGGGGGGCGAGACCCAGTACTTC	CASSPWGGETQYF
TRBV4-2	.	.	TRBJ2-1	TGTGCCAGCAGCCCAACCCTGGGAGGTGTTGGGGAGTTCTTC	CASSPTLGGVGEFF
TRBV27	.	TRBD1	TRBJ1-4	TGTGCCAGCAGTTTAATACGGACAGGGGCTAATGAAAAACTGTTTTTT	CASSLIRTGANEKLFF
TRBV25-1	.	.	TRBJ1-1	TGTGCCAGCAGTGAAGGCGGGTACACTGAAGCTTTCTTT	CASSEGGYTEAFF
TRBV2	.	.	TRBJ1-5	TGTGCCACCCAGGGAGGTATCGGCAATCAGCCCCAGCATTTT	CATQGGIGNQPQHF
TRBV4-1	.	TRBD1	TRBJ1-1	TGCGCCAGCAGCCAAGTGGACAGGGGGAACACTGAAGCTTTCTTT	CASSQVDRGNTEAFF
TRBV2	.	.	TRBJ2-7	TGTGCCAGCAGTGGAGGGTACTACGAGCAGTACTTC	CASSGGYYEQYF
TRBV30	.	.	TRBJ2-3	TGTGCCTACCAGCTCGATACGCAGTATTTT	CAYQLDTQYF
TRBV15	few	TRBD2	TRBJ2-3	TGTGCCACCAGCAGACCTCTAGCGGGGGACACAGATACGCAGTATTTT	CATSRPLAGDTDTQYF
TRBV25-1	few	.	TRBJ2-3	TGTGCCAGCAGTGACCCCACCCAGGGAGATACGCAGTATTTT	CASSDPTQGDTQYF
TRBV11-3	.	.	TRBJ2-1	TGTGCCAGCAGTTTAACAGGGTCGAGCTCCTACAATGAGCAGTTCTTC	CASSLTGSSSYNEQFF
TRBV11-2	few	.	TRBJ2-1	TGTGCCAGCAGCTTAGGATACAATGAGCAGTTCTTC	CASSLGYNEQFF
TRBV13	.	TRBD2	TRBJ2-1	TGTGCCAGCAGTCAAGGACTAGCCCCCAATGAGCAGTTCTTC	CASSQGLAPNEQFF
TRBV10-3	few	TRBD1	TRBJ1-5	TGTGCCATCAGTGAGTCAGGGGGCCTGGGTCAGCCCCAGCATTTT	CAISESGGLGQPQHF
TRBV29-1	.	.	TRBJ2-7	TGCAGCGTTGTTCGGGGGAACTACGAGCAGTACTTC	CSVVRGNYEQYF
TRBV6-5	.	TRBD1	TRBJ1-5	TGTGCCAGCAGTCACAGGGGGAGCAATCAGCCCCAGCATTTT	CASSHRGSNQPQHF
TRBV11-2	.	TRBD2	TRBJ2-5	TGTGCCAGCAGCGGACTAGCGGGGGGACAAGGAGGGGAGACCCAGTACTTC	CASSGLAGGQGGETQYF
TRBV2	.	.	TRBJ1-1	TGTGCCAGCGGAAACTCGGGCACTGAAGCTTTCTTT	CASGNSGTEAFF
TRBV27	.	.	TRBJ2-1	TGTGCCAGCAGTTTATTAGGTCAGGATGAGCAGTTCTTC	CASSLLGQDEQFF
TRBV13	once	.	TRBJ2-3	TGTGCCAGCAGCTTAGGCGGGGATGATACGCAGTATTTT	CASSLGGDDTQYF
TRBV2	.	.	TRBJ1-5	TGTGCCAGCATTTCCGGTTGGGGTGAGCCCCAGCATTTT	CASISGWGEPQHF
TRBV30	.	.	TRBJ2-2	TGTGCCTGGAATTGGGGGCCCGGGGAGCTGTTTTTT	CAWNWGPGELFF
TRBV28	.	.	TRBJ2-7	TGTGCCAGCAGTTCCCCGACGGGTCGCGAGCAGTACTTC	CASSSPTGREQYF
TRBV4-2	.	.	TRBJ2-1	TGTGCCAGCAGCCAAGGGTATGAGCAGTTCTTC	CASSQGYEQFF
TRBV2	.	.	TRBJ2-1	TGTGCCAGCAGTGATTCGGGCTTCAGCTCCTACAATGAGCAGTTCTTC	CASSDSGFSSYNEQFF
TRBV29-1	.	TRBD2	TRBJ2-7	TGCAGCGTAGCTAGCGGGGGGGGTCCCTACGAGCAGTACTTC	CSVASGGGPYEQYF
TRBV29-1	.	TRBD2	TRBJ2-1	TGCAGCGGGCGAGGTAGCGGGCCCAATGAGCAGTTCTTC	CSGRGSGPNEQFF
TRBV6-5	.	.	TRBJ1-2	TGTGCCAGCAGTTACGACCCCCGCTATGGCTACACCTTC	CASSYDPRYGYTF
TRBV30	once	.	TRBJ2-1	TGTGCCTGGAGTGGACCAGATGAGCAGTTCTTC	CAWSGPDEQFF